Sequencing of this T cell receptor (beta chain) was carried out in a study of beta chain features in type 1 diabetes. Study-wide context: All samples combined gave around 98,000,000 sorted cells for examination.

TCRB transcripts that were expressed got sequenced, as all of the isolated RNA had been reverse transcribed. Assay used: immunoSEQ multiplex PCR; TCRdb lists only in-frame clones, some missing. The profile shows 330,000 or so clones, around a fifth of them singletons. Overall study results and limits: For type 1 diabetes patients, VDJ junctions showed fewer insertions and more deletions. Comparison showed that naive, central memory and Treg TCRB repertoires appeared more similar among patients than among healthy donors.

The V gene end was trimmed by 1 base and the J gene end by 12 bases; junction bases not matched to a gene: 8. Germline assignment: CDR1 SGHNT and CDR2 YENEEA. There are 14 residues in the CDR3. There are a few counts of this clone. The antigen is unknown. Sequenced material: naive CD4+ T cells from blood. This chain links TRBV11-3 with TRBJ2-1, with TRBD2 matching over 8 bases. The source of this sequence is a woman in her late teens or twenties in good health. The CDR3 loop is CASSLGPMAGGQFF. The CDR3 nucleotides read TGTGCCAGCAGCTTAGGACCCATGGCGGGGGGGCAGTTCTTC. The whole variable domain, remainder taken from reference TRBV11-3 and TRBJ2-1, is EAGVVQSPRYKIIEKKQPVAFWCNPISGHNTLYWYLQNLGQGPELLIRYENEEAVDDSQLPKDRFSAERLKGVDSTLKIQPAELGDSAVYLCASSLGPMAGGQFFGPGTRLTVL.